This entry describes one T cell receptor (beta chain). This clonotype was found many times. The specificity of this receptor is unknown. The sample holds no much larger clone one base away, and base qualities are not on file. The sample comes from a study of identical twins (dated by TCRdb to between 2015 and 2016). The study in broad terms: To test whether fetal clonotypes persist, the study used deep sequencing on TCR alpha and beta repertoires from monozygotic twins, unrelated adults of various ages, and cord blood. Replicate twin experiments were performed at different times using different library preparation protocols to rule out contamination.

The receptor library was made with 5' RACE. Sequencing instrument: Illumina HiSeq 2000. A universal primer binding site was introduced by template switching, and a unique molecular identifier was present in the final cDNA, enabling accurate counting of TCR cDNA molecules. Specific primers in the conserved constant-segment region were used to synthesize first-strand cDNA for the TCR alpha and beta chains. To control for contamination, every cDNA library carried two barcodes: a SMART-Mk sample barcode plus Illumina barcodes. TruSeq adapter sequences and Illumina sample barcodes were added in two successive PCR steps. TCR alpha and beta cDNA libraries were sequenced on the Illumina HiSeq platform with custom primers. Under the source paper's analysis protocol: MiGEC processed the raw reads to extract unique molecular identifiers, while MiXCR was used to determine the CDR3 positions. Recombination models were inferred per individual with the repgenHMM and IGoR tools using an EM algorithm. Shared clonotype analysis was performed with the tcR package in R, normalizing sharing by the product of cloneset sizes. Out-of-frame nonproductive sequences were analyzed to study raw recombination free of thymic and clonal selection effects. TCRdb cleaned the public reads at Q25 with fastp, built clones with MiXCR and kept in-frame beta chains. Identical CDR3 protein sequences are pooled into one entry, listed with their most common genes and DNA. None of the V and J calls come from the authors' own analysis; TCRdb made them. This sample lists about 200,000 distinct CDR3 sequences; approximately 9% were detected once. Around 5% of the sample is in the top ten clones.

All donors were healthy Caucasians. Miltenyi CD45RO+ enrichment and human naive T-cell isolation kits were used to isolate memory (CD45RO+) and naive T cells from PBMC. From the cysteine up to the phenylalanine, the CDR3 has a length of 17 residues. The retained sequence is limited to the CDR3, 51 bases, with the frame set at the first base. The CDR1 and CDR2 encoded by the germline V gene (reference sequence) are DFQATT and SNEGSKA. The germline V end is reduced by 0 bases and the J end by 0 bases; junction bases left unmatched: 6. Broader findings and caveats from the paper: Recombination models systematically underestimated out-of-frame TCR alpha sharing in monozygotic twins but agreed with sharing between unrelated individuals. Because the same donors could not be followed over many years, the conclusions depended on cross-sectional statistical analysis. Invariant T cells such as MAIT and iNKT could partly confound zero-insertion analyses, though diverse VJ usage argued against this for most clonotypes. The excess sharing between twins in beta out-of-frame sequences was weaker because fewer shared sequences reduced the signal-to-noise ratio. Compared with coincidental sharing between unrelated individuals, out-of-frame TCR alpha sequences shared between twins showed an excess of sequences with low generation probability. Abundant cord blood beta clonotypes carried fewer insertions; young adult naive repertoires showed a weaker similar trend, while memory repertoires showed none.

The chain was built from TRBV20-1 and TRBJ2-3; 10 central bases correspond to TRBD2. The sequenced sample was memory (CD45RO+) T cells sorted from blood. Interpreted using the paper, the cell subset or site label stands for: CD45RO+ enriched T cells. The clonotype originates from a woman under 30 in good health. The nucleotide sequence reads as follows: TGCAGTGCTAGAGATCGGACTAGCGGTTCTAGCACAGATACGCAGTATTTT. The translation is CSARDRTSGSSTDTQYF.